These T cell receptor beta chains were read from a single sample in a study of T cells in Graves' hyperthyroidism and ophthalmopathy. TCRdb independently ran MiXCR on the multiplex PCR reads; one entry per CDR3 protein. The repertoire holds roughly 700,000 distinct CDR3 sequences, with 15% to 20% as singletons. The sample consisted of blood. Receptors were obtained from a middle-aged man with Graves' hyperthyroidism. Both conserved end residues are part of each CDR3. Each record gives: CDR3 length, V gene, J gene, CDR3 protein.

13	TRBV4-1	TRBJ2-7	CASSHDVSYEQYF
12	TRBV11-2	TRBJ2-1	CASSLVINEQFF
14	TRBV7-2	TRBJ2-3	CASSLGARTDTQYF
15	TRBV7-9	TRBJ2-5	CASSATSGAQETQYF
14	TRBV27	TRBJ2-7	CASSRQGMSYEQYF
16	TRBV6-4	TRBJ1-6	CASSEVPGALDSPLHF
15	TRBV9	TRBJ1-4	CASSQRGQVNEKLFF
16	TRBV10-2	TRBJ1-1	CASKEAGGLMNTEAFF
13	TRBV2	TRBJ1-4	CASSDSTNEKLFF
18	TRBV7-8	TRBJ2-1	CASSRTLAGRGSYNEQFF
17	TRBV9	TRBJ2-7	CASSVAPSRMGGDEQYF
12	TRBV5-1	TRBJ2-1	CVSSATRDEQFF
15	TRBV6-6	TRBJ1-2	CASSYRVEPQYGYTF
14	TRBV7-2	TRBJ1-2	CATAGDSLNYGYTF
13	TRBV12-3/TRBV12-4	TRBJ2-1	CASSFRQGNEQFF
13	TRBV28	TRBJ2-3	CASRYLRKDTQYF
15	TRBV6-1	TRBJ1-6	CASSDRSSYNSPLHF
14	TRBV9	TRBJ2-1	CASSVGDLQWEQFF
15	TRBV7-3	TRBJ2-7	CASSLTGGTLYEQYF
14	TRBV5-1	TRBJ2-7	CASSRTWTAYEQYF
13	TRBV29-1	TRBJ1-1	CSSRGGRNTEAFF
13	TRBV27	TRBJ2-7	CASSSGASYEQYF
16	TRBV28	TRBJ2-3	CASSSISGAVTDTQYF
10	TRBV30	TRBJ2-2	CAWIDGELFF
15	TRBV11-2	TRBJ2-7	CASSPLGQGSYEQYF
14	TRBV7-3	TRBJ2-7	CASSPYRSSYEQYF
18	TRBV7-9	TRBJ2-2	CASSWLWTSGSNTGELFF
13	TRBV7-3	TRBJ1-1	CASSSTGYSDAFF
15	TRBV20-1	TRBJ1-5	CSARVTGRINQPQHF
16	TRBV9	TRBJ2-5	CASSPRGAGPKETQYF
12	TRBV12-3/TRBV12-4	TRBJ1-1	CASSQVRTEAFF
15	TRBV15	TRBJ1-5	CATSRAGTGEQPQHF
17	TRBV10-3	TRBJ2-1	CAISERTGTSAYNEQFF
18	TRBV12-3/TRBV12-4	TRBJ1-1	CASRPRISGEISDTEAFF
15	TRBV28	TRBJ2-7	CASTGWTGGYYEQYF